One sample yielded the 18 T cell receptor beta chains listed below, sequenced in a study of regulatory T cells in long-lasting Graves disease. To make TCR beta libraries, researchers used iRepertoire HTBI primers and Arm-PCR of CDR3 regions. TCRdb fed the multiplex PCR reads into MiXCR, producing one record per CDR3 protein. The sample has approximately 400,000 distinct CDR3 sequences, 20% to 25% seen once. Time point in this sample: persistent/refractory GD, antithyroid drugs over 5 years with positive TRAb. PBMC RNA was the source of the TCR library. Sequencing used peripheral blood mononuclear cells (PBMCs), obtained when the disease was refractory, from a patient treated with antithyroid drugs. These receptors all stem from a woman aged 40 to 49 with Graves disease.

The V gene is TRBV28, the J gene TRBJ2-1; 7 bases are a match to TRBD2. After removal of 7 bases from V and 6 bases from J, the junction contained 12 bases not matched to a gene. Germline lookup yields CDR1 MDHEN and CDR2 SYDVKM. This CDR3 region has 15 residues. CDR3: CASTPAAGVGNEQFF. The DNA of the CDR3 is TGTGCCAGCACCCCCGCCGCGGGAGTGGGCAATGAGCAGTTCTTC.

V is TRBV28 and J is TRBJ1-2, with D possibly matching TRBD1 (5 bases). Deletions cut 11 bases from V and 8 bases from J, with 18 bases between. The CDR3 totals 12 residues. Looked up from germline, CDR1 is MDHEN and CDR2 is SYDVKM. As DNA, the CDR3 is TGTGCCTCAATCGCCGGGACGGGAGGCTACACCTTC. This encodes CASIAGTGGYTF.

The chain couples TRBV28 to TRBJ1-1; 7 nucleotides agree with TRBD1. Germline V gene lookup returns CDR1 MDHEN and CDR2 SYDVKM. J was trimmed by 3 bases and V by 5 bases; bases with no gene match: 9. This CDR3 is 15 amino acids long. CDR3 DNA sequence: TGTGCCAGCAGTCCAGGCGACAGGGACCACACTGAAGCTTTCTTT. Translating gives CASSPGDRDHTEAFF.

This clonotype was recorded many times. The chain is built from TRBV28 and TRBJ2-2; tentative D call: TRBD1 (5 bases). The CDR3 is 15 amino acids. Trimming removed 7 bases from V and 4 bases from J, with 16 bases in between. The germline V gene has CDR1 MDHEN and CDR2 SYDVKM. The CDR3 here is CASTSRTRPTGELFF. The CDR3 bases are TGTGCCAGCACCTCCCGGACAAGGCCCACCGGGGAGCTGTTTTTT.

The table lists this clonotype with many counts. J is TRBJ2-5 and V is TRBV2, with no clear D. The germline CDR1 and CDR2 sequences are SNHLY and FYNNEI. V was cut by 8 bases and J by 7 bases, with 17 bases left in between. The CDR3 is made up of 13 amino acids. CDR3 loop: CASGFRALGTQYF. In DNA, the CDR3 is TGTGCCAGCGGGTTCCGGGCTTTGGGGACCCAGTACTTC.

This clonotype occurred many times. The chain has TRBV11-2 and TRBJ2-7; TRBD1 is a possible D gene (5 bases). V dropped 0 bases and J dropped 4 bases, with 10 bases sitting between them. CDR1 and CDR2 (germline): SGHAT, FQNNGV. The CDR3 totals 14 residues. The CDR3 is CASSLEWQGYEQYF. The DNA of the CDR3 is TGTGCCAGCAGCTTAGAATGGCAGGGTTACGAGCAGTACTTC.

This clonotype has only a few counts. The chain recombines TRBV20-1 with TRBJ2-3; D perhaps matches TRBD1 (7 bases). Germline loops: CDR1 DFQATT, CDR2 SNEGSKA (reference sequence). Trimming removed 3 bases at V and 2 bases at J, with 15 bases between. CDR3 size: 15 residues. The CDR3 spells CSASGQGGVTDTQYF. CDR3 DNA sequence: TGCAGTGCTAGCGGCCAGGGGGGAGTCACAGATACGCAGTATTTT.

The V call is TRBV19, the J call TRBJ2-5, with 8 bases identical to TRBD2. Germline CDR1 is LNHDA and CDR2 is SQIVND (reference sequence). This CDR3 spans 14 amino acids. With V trimmed by 4 bases and J by 3 bases, 4 bases remained unmatched. CDR3 in amino acids: CASSNGAGEETQYF. CDR3 DNA: TGTGCCAGTAGTAATGGAGCGGGAGAAGAGACCCAGTACTTC.

This clonotype was seen at least ten times. Its ends do not fully match the called genes, so a read error is possible. The chain links TRBV11-2 to TRBJ1-1; no clear D. The CDR3 totals 11 residues. Germline V lookup: CDR1 SGHAT, CDR2 FQNNGV. The CDR3 DNA is TGTGCCAGCAGCTTAGAAGGCGCAGTTCGCTTT. Its protein is CASSLEGAVRF.

At least ten counts were recorded for this clonotype. The chain uses TRBV24-1 and TRBJ2-5; TRBD2 matches 7 bases. Germline CDR1 and CDR2: KGHDR and SFDVKD. The junction had 4 bases not matched to a gene; V was cut back by 5 bases and J by 2 bases. This CDR3 comprises 14 residues. Here the CDR3 reads CATSGGGAQETQYF. For the CDR3, the DNA is TGTGCCACCAGTGGGGGGGGAGCGCAAGAGACCCAGTACTTC.

This clonotype was seen repeatedly, ten times or more. The rearrangement uses TRBV20-1 and TRBJ2-7, with TRBD1 identical over 8 bases. Trimming at V came to 5 bases and at J to 4 bases, leaving 7 bases not matched to a gene. This CDR3 has 13 residues. Germline CDR1 reads DFQATT; CDR2 reads SNEGSKA (reference sequence). The CDR3 sequence is CSAPTGDRYEQYF. CDR3 coding DNA: TGCAGTGCTCCGACAGGGGATCGGTACGAGCAGTACTTC.

In nucleotides, the CDR3 is TGCGCCAGCAGCGCTGGGAGGCTAGCGGGATACAATGAGCAGTTCTTC. Protein sequence: CASSAGRLAGYNEQFF. The chain recombines TRBV5-1 with TRBJ2-1; 9 positions agree with TRBD2. Unmatched junction bases numbered 9, after V lost 4 bases and J lost 4 bases. The CDR3 has 16 residues. Germline CDR1 reads SGHRS; CDR2 reads YFSETQ.

This clonotype appeared once. This may be a read error: a much more frequent sequence differs by one nucleotide. The V gene is TRBV7-9, the J gene TRBJ2-5, with TRBD2 matching 9 bases. The CDR3 covers 15 residues. Germline assignment: CDR1 SEHNR and CDR2 FQNEAQ (reference sequence). The DNA of the CDR3 is TGTACCAGCAGTTATAAAGCGGGAGGCGAGGAGACCCAGTACTTC. This codes for CTSSYKAGGEETQYF.

This clonotype was seen repeatedly, ten times or more. The V call is TRBV24-1, the J call TRBJ1-4, with no clear D. The CDR3 length is 13 residues. In germline, CDR1 is KGHDR, CDR2 SFDVKD. The ends were cut back, 4 bases at V and 7 bases at J, with 9 bases in the middle. The CDR3, as DNA: TGTGCCACCAGTGACGGAGCTACTGAAAAACTGTTTTTT. It specifies CATSDGATEKLFF.

This clonotype was counted many times. J is TRBJ2-7 and V is TRBV28; D is unresolved. CDR1 is MDHEN and CDR2 is SYDVKM in the germline V gene. The CDR3 length is 16 residues. V was pared by 5 bases and J by 4 bases, with 21 bases between. CDR3 protein: CASSNTTEVGFYEQYF. For the CDR3, the DNA is TGTGCCAGCAGTAACACCACTGAGGTGGGCTTTTACGAGCAGTACTTC. The full variable domain, in which reference TRBV28 and TRBJ2-7 provide the parts outside the CDR3, is DVKVTQSSRYLVKRTGEKVFLECVQDMDHENMFWYRQDPGLGLRLIYFSYDVKMKEKGDIPEGYSVSREKKERFSLILESASTNQTSMYLCASSNTTEVGFYEQYFGPGTRLTVT.

This clonotype was detected a few times. V and J are TRBV7-3 and TRBJ2-3, with D possibly matching TRBD2 (6 bases). This CDR3 has 19 residues. V dropped 5 bases and J dropped 0 bases, with 24 bases sitting between them. Germline V gives CDR1 SGHTA, CDR2 FQGTGA. CDR3 nucleotide sequence: TGTGCCAGCAGCAGAGGACTTTGGGGCAGAAGCGGGAGCACAGATACGCAGTATTTT. This codes for CASSRGLWGRSGSTDTQYF.

The table lists this clonotype with many counts. The gene calls are TRBV11-2 and TRBJ1-1; D gene unclear. The CDR3 consists of 12 residues. Trimming removed 2 bases at V and 8 bases at J, with 9 bases between. CDR1 and CDR2 (germline): SGHAT, FQNNGV. The CDR3: CASSLNEKEAFF. The CDR3 DNA reads TGTGCCAGCAGCTTAAACGAGAAAGAAGCTTTCTTT. Full variable domain (outside the CDR3, taken from reference TRBV11-2 and TRBJ1-1): EAGVAQSPRYKIIEKRQSVAFWCNPISGHATLYWYQQILGQGPKLLIQFQNNGVVDDSQLPKDRFSAERLKGVDSTLKIQPAKLEDSAVYLCASSLNEKEAFFGQGTRLTVV.

J is TRBJ1-3 and V is TRBV28; a weak D match, TRBD1 (5 bases). CDR1 MDHEN and CDR2 SYDVKM come from the germline V gene. This CDR3 is 15 amino acids long. V gave up 5 bases and J gave up 4 bases, with 15 bases separating them. CDR3 DNA sequence: TGTGCCAGCAGTGGCCAGGGCGTTGGGGGAAACACCATATATTTT. Residues: CASSGQGVGGNTIYF. The whole variable domain, remainder taken from reference TRBV28 and TRBJ1-3, is DVKVTQSSRYLVKRTGEKVFLECVQDMDHENMFWYRQDPGLGLRLIYFSYDVKMKEKGDIPEGYSVSREKKERFSLILESASTNQTSMYLCASSGQGVGGNTIYFGEGSWLTVV.